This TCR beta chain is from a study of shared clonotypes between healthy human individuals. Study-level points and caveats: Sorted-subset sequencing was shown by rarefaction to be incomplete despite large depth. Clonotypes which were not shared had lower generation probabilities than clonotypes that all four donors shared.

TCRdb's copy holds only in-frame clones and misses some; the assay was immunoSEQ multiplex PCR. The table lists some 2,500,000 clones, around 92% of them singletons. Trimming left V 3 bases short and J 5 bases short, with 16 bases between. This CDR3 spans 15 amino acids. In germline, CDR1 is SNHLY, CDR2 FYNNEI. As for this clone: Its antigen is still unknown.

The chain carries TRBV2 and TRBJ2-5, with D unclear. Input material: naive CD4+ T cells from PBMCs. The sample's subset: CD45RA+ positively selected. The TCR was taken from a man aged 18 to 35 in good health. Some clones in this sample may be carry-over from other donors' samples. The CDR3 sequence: CASSDEAGRAETQYF. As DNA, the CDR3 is TGTGCCAGCAGTGACGAGGCAGGCCGGGCGGAGACCCAGTACTTC.